In this sample, the clone carrying this T cell receptor beta chain turned up a few times. Its specificity is not known. The sample belongs to a study of naive and memory T cell subsets. Both TRBC1 and TRBC2 were covered by a beta constant-region primer of two equimolar oligonucleotides. Nested alpha and beta constant-region primers with the SP2 primer drove four PCR rounds on ligated cDNA. The cDNA 3' end received a ligated single-stranded oligonucleotide carrying the SP2 primer and a 12-nucleotide UMI. TCRdb called the UMI-ligation and nested PCR reads again in MiXCR, with one record for every CDR3 protein. Seen here are tens of thousands of distinct CDR3 sequences, roughly 10% observed once, and the top ten hold around 0.13%. Study-wide findings and caveats: Especially in CD8 cells, naive repertoires contained a few larger clonotypes, possibly CD45RA-re-expressing memory cells. A clonotype means one alpha or beta sequence, not an alpha/beta pair.

The CDR3 consists of 15 residues. The germline V gene encodes CDR1 MDHEN and CDR2 SYDVKM. The ends lost 3 bases at V and 6 bases at J; junction bases unmatched: 6. The receptor comes from a human donor in good health. The genes are TRBV28 and TRBJ1-5, with 9 nucleotides matching TRBD1. The material sequenced was naive CD4+ T cells from blood. CDR3 amino acids: CASSFPGTGFQPQHF. CDR3 DNA sequence: TGTGCCAGCAGTTTCCCCGGGACAGGGTTTCAGCCCCAGCATTTT.